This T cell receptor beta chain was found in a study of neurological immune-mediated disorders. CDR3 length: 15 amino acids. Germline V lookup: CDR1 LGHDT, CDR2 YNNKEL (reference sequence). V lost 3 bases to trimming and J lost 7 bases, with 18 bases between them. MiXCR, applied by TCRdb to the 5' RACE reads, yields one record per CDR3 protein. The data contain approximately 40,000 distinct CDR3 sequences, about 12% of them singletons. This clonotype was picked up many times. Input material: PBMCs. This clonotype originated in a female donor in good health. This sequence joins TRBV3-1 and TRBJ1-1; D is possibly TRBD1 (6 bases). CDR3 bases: TGTGCCAGCAGCCATATAACCGGGACACGGAATGAAGCTTTCTTT. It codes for CASSHITGTRNEAFF.